Listed below are T cell receptor beta chains from one sample, sequenced in a study of blood T cells in healthy people across ages. TCRdb analysed the 5' RACE reads with MiXCR anew, one entry per CDR3 protein. The sample has around 870,000 distinct CDR3 sequences; more than 25% are singletons. Source material: blood. The receptors were sampled from a woman over 75 in good health. CDR3s leave out the opening cysteine and the closing phenylalanine or tryptophan. A D gene is named only where the DNA matches it firmly. Clone size, where shown, is once, few, many, or a class for clones that have expanded.

d_call j_call v_call clone_size cdr3_aa
. TRBJ1-1 TRBV15 few ATSLRTGMDTEAF
TRBD1 TRBJ2-7 TRBV6-2/TRBV6-3 . ASSHKTGGSYEHY
TRBD2 TRBJ2-1 TRBV5-1 . ASSSTISGGQF
. TRBJ1-2 TRBV6-5 many ASSLALESNYGYT
. TRBJ2-2 TRBV19 . ASSIWTVNTGELF
TRBD2 TRBJ2-1 TRBV9 many ASSVGASGPSYNEQF
. TRBJ2-5 TRBV24-1 many ATSDQVSSQETQY
TRBD1 TRBJ1-5 TRBV7-9 . ASSKGQGSNQPQH
. TRBJ2-7 TRBV12-3/TRBV12-4 many ASSLQQILYEQY
TRBD2 TRBJ2-7 TRBV6-5 . ASSFYMGGDEQY
TRBD1 TRBJ2-3 TRBV12-3/TRBV12-4 . ASSGPGTGSPDVQY
. TRBJ1-2 TRBV20-1 many SARARDHGYYGYT
. TRBJ1-2 TRBV7-2 . ASSLGIGWASRRGYT
. TRBJ1-2 TRBV19 . ASSPMGGNYGYT
. TRBJ2-7 TRBV11-2 many ASSLLPGDSYEQY
. TRBJ2-7 TRBV7-2 many ASSLKPDPRYEQY
. TRBJ2-1 TRBV27 . ASSLPPGPRRPLTYNEQF
TRBD2 TRBJ2-3 TRBV7-8 . ASRSAGGSTDTQY
TRBD1 TRBJ2-1 TRBV7-2 many ASSFDRGSYNEQF
TRBD1 TRBJ1-5 TRBV7-7 few ASSFQGDSNQPQH
. . TRBV7-2 . ASSLALVGAYEQY
TRBD1 TRBJ2-7 TRBV10-3 many AISSGQGAQYEQY
. TRBJ2-7 TRBV21-1 many ASSRNQGGEQY
. TRBJ2-5 TRBV4-2 . ASSQDLEAGTQY
. TRBJ2-1 TRBV4-3 many ASSQAFADNEQF
. TRBJ2-7 TRBV12-3/TRBV12-4 . ASSLAVAASYEQY
. TRBJ1-5 TRBV5-4 few ASSSGGGSGQPQH
. TRBJ2-3 TRBV15 many ATRLGSSSTDTQY
TRBD2 TRBJ2-5 TRBV9 . ASSPSSAGVEETQY
TRBD1 TRBJ1-4 TRBV19 . ASADRGNSNEKLF
. TRBJ2-3 TRBV5-1 . ASSLVVSFSTDTQY
. TRBJ1-1 TRBV5-1 few ASSRRPNTEAF
TRBD2 TRBJ2-2 TRBV7-8 . ASSLLGTSEAGERF
. TRBJ2-7 TRBV6-1 . ASSGGPLWGGQRYEQY
. TRBJ2-7 TRBV20-1 . SAKGWGYNEQY
. TRBJ2-3 TRBV4-3 . ASSQERLVGTDTQY
. TRBJ2-3 TRBV24-1 many ATSDARTPRDTQY
TRBD1 TRBJ1-2 TRBV10-3 . AITGQAINERYGYT
TRBD1 TRBJ2-3 TRBV9 few ASSERGRDTQY
. TRBJ1-3 TRBV7-2 few ASSLMGENTIY
. TRBJ2-5 TRBV5-4 once ASSLGSEYEQY
. TRBJ1-1 TRBV11-3 . TSSLSPGGMNTEAF
. TRBJ2-1 TRBV10-1 . ASSGSASLRDNEQF
. TRBJ1-5 TRBV7-2 . ASSLRIDQPQH
. TRBJ2-7 TRBV20-1 many SASGRDYEQY
TRBD1 TRBJ2-2 TRBV2 . ASRGDRVAGELF
. TRBJ1-5 TRBV19 . ASSMPGNQPQH
. TRBJ1-4 TRBV5-1 . ASSKRQAATNEKLF
. TRBJ1-1 TRBV6-2/TRBV6-3 many ASSYERYTEAF
. TRBJ1-1 TRBV20-1 few SASGTSRAEAF
. TRBJ2-1 TRBV30 many AWKAGTFYNEQF
TRBD1 TRBJ2-7 TRBV4-3 . ASSQTSGTGEEQY